The sample holds a few counts of the clone carrying this T cell receptor (beta chain). Its specificity is not known. A much larger clone is a single base away; this may be a read error. V was cut by 3 bases and J by 2 bases, with 8 bases left in between. This CDR3 is 13 amino acids long. The germline V gene has CDR1 MNHEY and CDR2 SVGEGT. At least 3 on the Clinical Activity Score was recorded for ophthalmopathy patients, who also had NOSPECS grade at least 4 and duration under 3 months. The study excluded patients with uncontrolled infection, other autoimmune disease, pregnancy or lactation. Amplification targeted TCR beta CDR3 regions from RNA transcripts. The HTBI primer set drove a first-round RT-PCR of the TCR CDR3. TCRdb passed the multiplex PCR reads through MiXCR, listing each CDR3 protein once. The sample contains about 640,000 distinct CDR3 sequences, 13% to 15% of which appear only once. These data are taken from a study of T cells in Graves' hyperthyroidism and ophthalmopathy. General study points: Ophthalmopathy got predicted by the model a median roughly 6.1 months before its onset.

The chain has TRBV6-2 or TRBV6-3 and TRBJ2-7, with D perhaps matching TRBD2 (6 bases). The sample consisted of blood. The origin of this receptor is a woman between 50 and 59 years old with Graves' ophthalmopathy. For the CDR3, the DNA is TGTGCCAGCAGTTATAGCGGAACCTACGAGCAGTACTTC. Translation: CASSYSGTYEQYF.